The 11 T cell receptor beta chains listed next were all sequenced from one sample in a study of T cells in Graves' hyperthyroidism and ophthalmopathy (dated by TCRdb to the late 2010s). Library construction relied on multiplex PCR. This sample was sequenced with an Illumina HiSeq 2000. Amplification of TCR beta CDR3 regions was carried out from RNA transcripts. The TCR CDR3 was subjected to a first round of RT-PCR using the HTBI primer set and the Qiagen OneStep RT-PCR kit. TCRdb trimmed public reads at Q25 via fastp, called clones via MiXCR and kept in-frame beta chains. Under each unique CDR3 protein, matching rows form one entry showing the most common genes and DNA. For this sample the table gives approximately 400,000 distinct CDR3 sequences, of which around 25% were detected only once. Roughly 80% of the sample is in the top ten clones. Sequencing was performed on blood. Receptors originate from a man over 45 with Graves' hyperthyroidism.

The chain recombines TRBV20-1 with TRBJ2-3; perhaps TRBD1 as D (6 bases). V gave up 0 bases and J gave up 2 bases, with 12 bases separating them. The germline V gene encodes CDR1 DFQATT and CDR2 SNEGSKA (reference sequence). This CDR3 contains 15 residues. CDR3: CSARDQGLHTDTQYF. As DNA, the CDR3 is TGCAGTGCTAGAGATCAGGGGCTCCACACAGATACGCAGTATTTT.

The chain uses TRBV29-1 and TRBJ2-7; D remains ambiguous. The V end lost 4 bases, the J end lost 5 bases, and 6 bases lay between the germline ends. CDR1 SQVTM and CDR2 ANQGSEA come from the germline V gene. The CDR3 consists of 10 residues. The chain's CDR3 is CSVGRDEQYF. CDR3 DNA sequence: TGCAGCGTTGGAAGGGACGAGCAGTACTTC.

In its sample, this clonotype was seen many times. CDR3 sequence (DNA): TGTGCCAGCAGCCGGGGGCCGCACAGTAGCGGTCAGCCCCAGCATTTT. This sequence encodes CASSRGPHSSGQPQHF. V gene TRBV7-8 combines with J gene TRBJ1-5; D may be TRBD1 (6 bases). The germline gives CDR1 SGHVS, CDR2 FQNEAQ. This CDR3 comprises 16 residues. V was pared by 5 bases and J by 6 bases, with 20 bases between.

This clonotype was found many times. The chain joins TRBV29-1 to TRBJ2-5, with TRBD1 matching 11 bases. Germline V CDR1 and CDR2: SQVTM, ANQGSEA. V lost 3 bases and J lost 7; bases outside the gene matches: 10. CDR3 length: 15 amino acids. The CDR3 loop reads CSVERGQGGRTTQYF. CDR3 coding DNA: TGCAGCGTTGAGAGGGGACAGGGGGGACGTACGACCCAGTACTTC.

The table lists this clonotype with many counts. The chain couples TRBV7-2 to TRBJ2-7; 8 bases match TRBD2. With V trimmed by 5 bases and J by 3 bases, 6 bases remained unmatched. CDR3 size: 14 residues. CDR1 and CDR2 from the germline V gene are SGHTA and FQGNSA. The CDR3 nucleotides are TGTGCCAGCAGCACTATAGCGGGAAGCTACGAGCAGTACTTC. This sequence encodes CASSTIAGSYEQYF. The full variable domain, its missing parts supplied by reference TRBV7-2 and TRBJ2-7, is GAGVSQSPSNKVTEKGKDVELRCDPISGHTALYWYRQSLGQGLEFLIYFQGNSAPDKSGLPSDRFSAERTGGSVSTLTIQRTQQEDSAVYLCASSTIAGSYEQYFGPGTRLTVT.

In the case of this clonotype: This could be a read error, since a much larger clone is one nucleotide away. The chain employs TRBV7-3 and TRBJ2-1, with D perhaps being TRBD1 or TRBD2 (5 bases each). Germline V gives CDR1 SGHTA, CDR2 FQGTGA. V was cut by 0 bases and J by 7 bases, with 10 bases left in between. This CDR3 is 14 amino acids long. The DNA of the CDR3 is TGTGCCAGCAGCTTAACGGGGGATGGGAATGAGCAGTTCTTC. Translating it yields CASSLTGDGNEQFF. Looking up the rest from reference TRBV7-3 and TRBJ2-1 gives the full variable domain: GAGVSQTPSNKVTEKGKYVELRCDPISGHTALYWYRQSLGQGPEFLIYFQGTGAADDSGLPNDRFFAVRPEGSVSTLKIQRTERGDSAVYLCASSLTGDGNEQFFGPGTRLTVL.

This clonotype has a handful of counts. The rearrangement links TRBV18 to TRBJ2-7, with 8 positions matching TRBD2. The J segment lost 5 bases and the V segment lost 3 bases, leaving 6 bases of the junction unmatched. This CDR3 contains 14 residues. Germline loops: CDR1 KGHSH, CDR2 LQKENI. CDR3 sequence (DNA): TGTGCCAGCTCACCGCAGCGGGAGAGGAACGAGCAGTACTTC. As protein: CASSPQRERNEQYF. Full variable domain (remainder filled in from reference TRBV18 and TRBJ2-7): NAGVMQNPRHLVRRRGQEARLRCSPMKGHSHVYWYRQLPEEGLKFMVYLQKENIIDESGMPKERFSAEFPKEGPSILRIQQVVRGDSAAYFCASSPQRERNEQYFGPGTRLTVT.

This chain joins TRBV6-1 and TRBJ2-1; 10 bases fit TRBD2. With V trimmed by 1 base and J by 1 base, 1 base remained unmatched. The V gene's germline CDR1 is MNHNS and CDR2 SASEGT. This CDR3 comprises 16 residues. In DNA form, the CDR3 reads TGTGCCAGCAGTGAAGGTAGCGGGAGGTCCTACAATGAGCAGTTCTTC. Translating it yields CASSEGSGRSYNEQFF.

In its sample, this clonotype was seen many times. The chain couples TRBV28 to TRBJ2-5; 9 positions match TRBD2. This CDR3 contains 15 residues. V dropped 2 bases and J dropped 6; count of bases not matched to a gene: 7. The germline V gene encodes CDR1 MDHEN and CDR2 SYDVKM. CDR3 bases: TGTGCCAGCAGTTTAATCGCGGGAGGGCATCAGACCCAGTACTTC. Its protein product is CASSLIAGGHQTQYF.

This clonotype has a count of ten or more. The J gene is TRBJ2-7, the V gene TRBV5-1; 10 bases map to TRBD1. The V gene end was trimmed by 4 bases and the J gene end by 6 bases; junction bases not matched to a gene: 7. Germline-derived CDR1 and CDR2 are SGHRS and YFSETQ. The CDR3 consists of 14 residues. The CDR3 nucleotides read TGCGCCAGCAGCCATGACAGGGGGCTACCCGAGCAGTACTTC. This encodes CASSHDRGLPEQYF.

The rearrangement joins TRBV2 to TRBJ2-3, with unresolved D. This CDR3 contains 13 residues. V dropped 1 base and J dropped 7 bases, with 9 bases sitting between them. Germline values: CDR1 SNHLY, CDR2 FYNNEI. The CDR3 loop is CASSEDFSNTQYF. CDR3 DNA sequence: TGTGCCAGCAGTGAAGACTTTTCAAATACGCAGTATTTT.